This entry is about one TCR beta chain. Its cognate antigen is unknown. Assay used: immunoSEQ multiplex PCR; TCRdb lists only in-frame clones, some missing. The sample carries about 25,000 clones, approximately 86% recorded once. These data come from a study of T cells in localized non-small cell lung cancer. CDR3 length equals 15 residues. Trimming pared 3 bases from V and 0 bases from J, leaving 10 bases between. CDR1 is SGDLS, CDR2 YYNGEE, per germline. Study-wide results and limits: Compared with tumor, uninvolved adjacent lung displayed greater T cell clonality, ranking highest overall. For the top 100 tumor clones, a median about 50 also appeared in adjacent lung. The study sequenced only one region of the tumor. As a result, intratumor heterogeneity could not be excluded and remains possible. Greater blood T cell density accompanied longer overall survival.

The chain employs TRBV9 and TRBJ2-1; D possibly corresponds to TRBD1 (6 bases). The sample was peripheral blood, taken before any cancer treatment. This TCR was sampled from a female donor at least 60 years old with stage I lung adenocarcinoma. The CDR3 bases are TGTGCCAGCAGCGGTCAGGGGAGCTCCTACAATGAGCAGTTCTTC. This sequence encodes CASSGQGSSYNEQFF. The full variable domain, completed using reference TRBV9 and TRBJ2-1, is DSGVTQTPKHLITATGQRVTLRCSPRSGDLSVYWYQQSLDQGLQFLIQYYNGEERAKGNILERFSAQQFPDLHSELNLSSLELGDSALYFCASSGQGSSYNEQFFGPGTRLTVL.